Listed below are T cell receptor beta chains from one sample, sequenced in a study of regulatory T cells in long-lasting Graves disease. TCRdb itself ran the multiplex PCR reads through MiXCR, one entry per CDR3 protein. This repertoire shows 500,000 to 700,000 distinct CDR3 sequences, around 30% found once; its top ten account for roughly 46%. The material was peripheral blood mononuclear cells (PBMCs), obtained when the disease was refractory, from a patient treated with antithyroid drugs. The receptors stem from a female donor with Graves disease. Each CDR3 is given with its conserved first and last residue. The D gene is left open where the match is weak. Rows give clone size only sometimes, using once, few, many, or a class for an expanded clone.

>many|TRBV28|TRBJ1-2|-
CASLTGEWYGYTF
TGTGCCAGCCTCACGGGGGAATGGTATGGCTACACCTTC
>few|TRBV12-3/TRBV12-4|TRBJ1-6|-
CATTRRGAGSSYNSPLHF
TGTGCCACTACCCGACGGGGCGCCGGGAGCTCCTATAATTCACCCCTCCACTTT
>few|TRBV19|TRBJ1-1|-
CASTKAGSTEAFF
TGTGCCAGTACTAAGGCAGGTAGCACTGAAGCTTTCTTT
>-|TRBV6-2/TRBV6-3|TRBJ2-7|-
CASSPPLDRVMMREEVEQYF
TGTGCCAGCAGCCCGCCTCTTGACAGGGTTATGATGCGGGAGGAGGTCGAGCAGTACTTC
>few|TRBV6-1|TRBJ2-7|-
CASSEAFQVGPNDEQYF
TGTGCCAGCAGTGAAGCATTCCAGGTGGGCCCCAACGACGAGCAGTACTTC
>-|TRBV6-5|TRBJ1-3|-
CASSSTHGSGNTIYF
TGTGCCAGCAGTTCTACTCACGGTTCTGGAAACACCATATATTTT
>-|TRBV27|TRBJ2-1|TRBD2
CASSLSRTSGRSKQFF
TGTGCCAGCAGTTTATCGAGGACTAGCGGGAGAAGTAAGCAGTTCTTC
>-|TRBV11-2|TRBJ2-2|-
CASSVTWGELFF
TGTGCCAGCAGCGTCACCTGGGGGGAGCTGTTTTTT
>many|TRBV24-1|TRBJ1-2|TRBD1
CATSDWDSYGYTF
TGTGCCACCAGTGACTGGGACAGTTATGGCTACACCTTC
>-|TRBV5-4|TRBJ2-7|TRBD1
CASSWWTGSDEQYF
TGTGCCAGCAGCTGGTGGACAGGCTCGGACGAGCAGTACTTC
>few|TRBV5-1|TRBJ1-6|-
CASSLGVNRDSPLHF
TGCGCCAGCAGCTTGGGCGTGAACAGGGACTCACCCCTCCACTTT
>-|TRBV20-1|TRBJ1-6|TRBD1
CSARDAGTGMAYNSPLHF
TGCAGTGCTAGAGATGCAGGGACAGGGATGGCCTATAATTCACCCCTCCACTTT
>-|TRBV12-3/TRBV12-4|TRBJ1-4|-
CASSLGISLGSNEKLFF
TGTGCCAGCAGTTTAGGTATCTCCCTCGGGTCTAATGAAAAACTGTTTTTT
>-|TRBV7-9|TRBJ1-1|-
CASSLVGRKAEAFF
TGTGCCAGCAGCTTAGTTGGACGAAAAGCTGAAGCTTTCTTT
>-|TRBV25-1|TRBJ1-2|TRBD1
CAGSESGQSNYGYTF
TGTGCCGGCAGTGAATCGGGACAGAGTAACTATGGCTACACCTTC
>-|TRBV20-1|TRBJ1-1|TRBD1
CSAKAGGGTEAFF
TGCAGTGCTAAGGCAGGGGGCGGCACTGAAGCTTTCTTT
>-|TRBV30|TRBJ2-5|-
CACLERAQYF
TGTGCCTGCCTGGAACGGGCCCAGTACTTC
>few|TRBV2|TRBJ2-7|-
CASSLGPGSEQYF
TGTGCCAGCAGCCTAGGTCCAGGGAGCGAGCAGTACTTC
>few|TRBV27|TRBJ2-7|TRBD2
CASSWTGGLGEQYF
TGTGCCAGCAGTTGGACGGGAGGGCTCGGCGAGCAGTACTTC
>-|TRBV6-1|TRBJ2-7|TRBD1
CASSKMGQEYEQYF
TGTGCCAGCAGTAAAATGGGACAGGAATACGAGCAGTACTTC
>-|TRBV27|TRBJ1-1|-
CASSPTAGVITEAFF
TGTGCCAGCAGTCCGACGGCAGGGGTGATCACTGAAGCTTTCTTT
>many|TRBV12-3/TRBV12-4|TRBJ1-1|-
CASSPGRDRAEAFF
TGTGCCAGCAGCCCGGGGAGGGATCGCGCTGAAGCTTTCTTT
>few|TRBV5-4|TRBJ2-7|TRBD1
CASSPSDRVREQYF
TGTGCCAGCAGCCCATCGGACAGGGTTCGCGAGCAGTACTTC
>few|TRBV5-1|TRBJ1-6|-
CASSLDTLGSSPLHF
TGCGCCAGCAGCTTGGACACTCTCGGGTCTTCACCCCTCCACTTT
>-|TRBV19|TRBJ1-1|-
CASSFAYDTEAFF
TGTGCCAGTAGTTTTGCCTACGACACTGAAGCTTTCTTT
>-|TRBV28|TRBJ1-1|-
CASSFRPGQNTEAFF
TGTGCCAGCAGTTTTAGGCCGGGACAGAACACTGAAGCTTTCTTT
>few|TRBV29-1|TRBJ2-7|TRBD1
CSAGQGAREQYF
TGCAGCGCGGGACAGGGGGCGAGAGAGCAGTACTTC
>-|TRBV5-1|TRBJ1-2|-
CASSLAGDRYGYTF
TGCGCCAGCAGCTTGGCAGGAGACCGTTATGGCTACACCTTC
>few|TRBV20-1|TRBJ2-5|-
CSGVSWGAQETQYF
TGCAGTGGAGTGTCCTGGGGGGCGCAAGAGACCCAGTACTTC
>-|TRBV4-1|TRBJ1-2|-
CASSQQENYGYTF
TGCGCCAGCAGCCAACAGGAAAACTATGGCTACACCTTC
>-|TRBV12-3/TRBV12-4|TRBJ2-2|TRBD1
CASSFNLGQRTGELFF
TGTGCCAGCAGTTTTAACCTGGGACAGAGAACCGGGGAGCTGTTTTTT
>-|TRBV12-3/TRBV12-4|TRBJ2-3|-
CASSPQRPTDTQYF
TGTGCCAGCAGCCCACAACGACCGACAGATACGCAGTATTTT
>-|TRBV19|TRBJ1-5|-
CASSPARGSNQPQHF
TGTGCCAGTAGCCCGGCCCGAGGGAGTAACCAGCCCCAGCATTTT
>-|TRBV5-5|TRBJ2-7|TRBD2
CASSLAWVAGLNEQYF
TGTGCCAGCAGCTTGGCCTGGGTAGCGGGATTGAACGAGCAGTACTTC
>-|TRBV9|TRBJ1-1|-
CASSLAGGGVNTEAFF
TGTGCCAGCAGCCTGGCGGGGGGTGGAGTGAACACTGAAGCTTTCTTT
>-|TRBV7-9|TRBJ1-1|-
CASSSTGREAAFF
TGTGCCAGCAGCTCGACGGGTCGGGAGGCAGCTTTCTTT
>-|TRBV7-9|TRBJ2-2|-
CASRVLWNTGELFF
TGTGCCAGCAGGGTGCTCTGGAACACCGGGGAGCTGTTTTTT
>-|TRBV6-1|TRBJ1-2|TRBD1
CASTPRGPNYGYTF
TGTGCCAGCACTCCGAGGGGGCCTAACTATGGCTACACCTTC
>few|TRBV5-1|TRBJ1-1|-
CASSSSGRSPEAFF
TGCGCCAGCAGCTCGTCGGGCAGGAGCCCTGAAGCTTTCTTT
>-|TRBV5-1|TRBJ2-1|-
CASSLCRDPAYNEQFF
TGCGCCAGCAGCCTCTGCCGGGACCCAGCCTACAATGAGCAGTTCTTC
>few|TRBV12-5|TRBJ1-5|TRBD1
CASGLLFPGQGDIYSNQPQHF
TGTGCTAGTGGTTTGCTTTTCCCGGGACAGGGGGATATTTATAGCAATCAGCCCCAGCATTTT
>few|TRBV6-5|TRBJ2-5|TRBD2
CASSYSGTRGETQYF
TGTGCCAGCAGTTACTCCGGGACTAGAGGAGAGACCCAGTACTTC
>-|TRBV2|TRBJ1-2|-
CASSVSPLRNTF
TGTGCCAGCAGTGTGAGCCCTCTGAGGAACACCTTC
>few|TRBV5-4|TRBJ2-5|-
CASSFRSRAQETQYF
TGTGCCAGCAGCTTTAGGTCCCGGGCCCAAGAGACCCAGTACTTC
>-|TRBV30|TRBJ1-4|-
CASEANEKLFF
TGTGCCTCCGAAGCTAATGAAAAACTGTTTTTT
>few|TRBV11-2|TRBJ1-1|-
CASSYNRLNTEAFF
TGTGCCAGCAGCTATAATAGGTTGAACACTGAAGCTTTCTTT
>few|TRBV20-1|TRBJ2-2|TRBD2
CSAAGTSNTGELFF
TGCAGTGCCGCAGGGACTAGCAACACCGGGGAGCTGTTTTTT
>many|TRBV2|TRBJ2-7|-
CASTWDSYEQYF
TGTGCCAGCACCTGGGACTCCTACGAGCAGTACTTC
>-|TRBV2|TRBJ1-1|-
CASSEFLSLNTEAFF
TGTGCCAGCAGTGAGTTTCTGTCCTTGAACACTGAAGCTTTCTTT
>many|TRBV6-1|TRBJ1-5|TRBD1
CASSEAGGGQPQHF
TGTGCCAGCAGTGAAGCAGGGGGCGGTCAGCCCCAGCATTTT
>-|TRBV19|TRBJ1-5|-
CASAYSNQPQHF
TGTGCCAGCGCATATAGCAATCAGCCCCAGCATTTT
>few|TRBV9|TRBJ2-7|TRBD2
CASSVDPSGVYEQYF
TGTGCCAGCAGCGTAGATCCTAGCGGGGTCTACGAGCAGTACTTC
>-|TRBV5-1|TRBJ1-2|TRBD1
CASTGNRGRNGYTF
TGCGCCAGCACCGGTAACAGGGGGCGGAATGGCTACACCTTC
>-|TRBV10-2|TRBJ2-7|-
CASSEVTRDGQYF
TGCGCCAGCAGTGAGGTCACTAGGGACGGGCAGTACTTC
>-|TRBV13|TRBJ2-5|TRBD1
CASSSPGGPETQYF
TGTGCCAGCAGCTCCCCAGGGGGCCCAGAGACCCAGTACTTC
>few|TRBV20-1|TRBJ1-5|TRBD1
CSAGTVNSNQPQHF
TGCAGTGCTGGGACAGTAAATAGCAATCAGCCCCAGCATTTT
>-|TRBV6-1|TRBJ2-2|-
CASLNRWTGELFF
TGTGCCAGCTTGAACAGGTGGACCGGGGAGCTGTTTTTT
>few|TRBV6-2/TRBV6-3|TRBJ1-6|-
CASSVTGTKVSSPLHF
TGTGCCAGCAGTGTGACCGGGACAAAGGTCTCTTCACCCCTCCACTTT
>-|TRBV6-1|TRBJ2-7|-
CASRFDEQYF
TGTGCCAGCAGGTTTGACGAGCAGTACTTC